What follows describes a single T cell receptor (beta chain). This sample is drawn from a study of blood T cell repertoires in COVID-19. The V gene's germline CDR1 is SQVTM and CDR2 ANQGSEA. The CDR3 sequence is 19 residues long. Germline trimming cut 1 base from V and 7 bases from J; bases unmatched to any gene: 19. This table comes from immunoSEQ multiplex PCR, and its TCRdb copy is limited to in-frame clones, with some not included. Here the sample spans 35,000 to 40,000 clones, 70% to 90% being singletons. This receptor was identified in a man in his fifties or sixties with COVID-19, enrolled during active disease. The chain joins TRBV29-1 to TRBJ2-1; 10 nucleotides agree with TRBD2. The material sequenced was peripheral blood. The CDR3 sequence: CSVEGGLAGALYPWNEQFF. The CDR3 DNA sequence: TGCAGCGTTGAAGGGGGTCTAGCGGGAGCCCTGTACCCCTGGAATGAGCAGTTCTTC.